Shown below are 30 T cell receptor beta chains from a single sample sequenced in a study of tumor and adjacent non-tumor tissue in lung cancer. Three rounds of nested PCR, following a modified ARM-PCR protocol, produced the TCRbeta library. Each CDR3 protein is one row after TCRdb ran MiXCR on the multiplex PCR reads. The top ten hold around an eighth of the sample, which has tens of thousands of distinct CDR3 sequences, roughly 75% seen once. This sample's RNA came from whole unsorted tissue. The sequenced sample was lung tumor tissue. The receptors derive from a woman in her 70s with non-small cell lung cancer.

With regard to this clonotype: One end of the junction is discordant with germline, which a read error may explain. The chain has TRBV4-1 and TRBJ1-1; 8 bases agree with TRBD1. Germline V gene sequence: CDR1 MGHRA, CDR2 YSYEKL. The CDR3 is 17 residues long. CDR3 bases: TGCGCCAGCAGCCAAGGCGACCGGGACAGGCCGATCACTGAAACTTTCTTT. It translates to CASSQGDRDRPITETFF.

The chain couples TRBV12-3 or TRBV12-4 to TRBJ2-7, with a possible D match to TRBD1 (5 bases). This CDR3 is built from 15 residues. The germline V and J ends were trimmed by 3 bases and 2 bases, with 14 bases remaining between them. The CDR3 sequence is CASSLLWTHPYEQYF. DNA for the CDR3: TGTGCCAGCAGTTTGTTATGGACACATCCCTACGAGCAGTACTTC.

The chain couples TRBV20-1 to TRBJ2-1; 8 bases are a match to TRBD2. CDR1 and CDR2 (germline): DFQATT, SNEGSKA (reference sequence). This CDR3 spans 15 amino acids. J lost 5 bases, V lost 0 bases, and 6 bases had no gene match. The chain's CDR3 is CSARDITSGDNEQFF. CDR3 DNA sequence: TGCAGTGCTAGAGATATTACTAGCGGAGACAATGAGCAGTTCTTC.

The sample holds one count of this clonotype. An end of the junction does not agree with germline; a read error may underlie this. The V gene is TRBV4-1, the J gene TRBJ1-2; D gene unclear. The CDR3 has 14 residues. The V gene's germline CDR1 is MGHRA and CDR2 YSYEKL. Here the CDR3 reads CASIQEPGNYGYIF. CDR3 in DNA: TGCGCCAGCATCCAAGAACCGGGGAACTATGGCTACATCTTC.

The chain is built from TRBV4-1 and TRBJ2-1; D is perhaps TRBD2 (5 bases). V was clipped by 3 bases and J by 11 bases, with 20 bases between them. This CDR3 is 15 amino acids long. Per the germline V gene, CDR1 is MGHRA and CDR2 is YSYEKL. The CDR3 DNA is TGCGCCAGCAGCCACCTGACTGGGCCGGACTTTAAGCAGTTCTTC. Protein: CASSHLTGPDFKQFF.

As concerns this clonotype: This could be a read error, since a much larger clone is one nucleotide away. This chain links TRBV6-6 with TRBJ2-6, with D possibly called TRBD1 or TRBD2 (5 bases each). Looked up from germline, CDR1 is MNHNY and CDR2 is SVGAGI (reference sequence). CDR3 length: 15 residues. The CDR3 nucleotides read TGTGCCAGCAGTTACAGCGCGGCAGGGACCAACGCCCTGACTTTC. It translates to CASSYSAAGTNALTF.

To note about this clonotype: The conserved phenylalanine or tryptophan normally closing the CDR3 is absent here, so this likely arose from a read error. The chain has TRBV5-6 and TRBJ2-2; unclear D gene. This CDR3 comprises 16 residues. CDR1 and CDR2 from the germline V gene are SGHDT and YYEEEE. Trimming left V 3 bases short and J 0 bases short, with 12 bases between. The DNA for the CDR3 is TGTGCCAGCAGCTCCACAGAAAGCGCGAACACCGGGGAGCTGTTTTAT. Amino acid sequence: CASSSTESANTGELFY.

This chain links TRBV6-6 with TRBJ2-3; no clear D gene. The germline gives CDR1 MNHNY, CDR2 SVGAGI (reference sequence). The CDR3 is 13 amino acids. CDR3 DNA sequence: TGTGTCAACGTTACTTGGGGTACAGATACGCAGTATTTT. It yields the protein CVNVTWGTDTQYF.

The genes are TRBV11-1 and TRBJ2-1; 7 nucleotides match TRBD2. Looked up from germline, CDR1 is SGHAT and CDR2 is FQDESV (reference sequence). V trimming: 4 bases; J trimming: 4 bases; junction bases outside the gene matches: 10. The CDR3 runs to 16 residues. For the CDR3, the DNA is TGTGCCAGCAGCTCAGACTTAGCGGGCCTGTACAATGAGCAGTTCTTC. It specifies CASSSDLAGLYNEQFF.

As regards this clonotype: Germline is not matched at one junction end, which may reflect a read error. This chain uses TRBV12-3 or TRBV12-4 with TRBJ2-2; D ambiguous. The CDR3 sequence is 15 residues long. The CDR3: CATSLVAPNTGELFF. CDR3 bases: TGTGCCACCAGTTTAGTTGCTCCAAACACCGGGGAGCTGTTTTTT.

This clonotype was observed at least ten times. This chain uses TRBV12-3 or TRBV12-4 with TRBJ2-3; 9 nucleotides agree with TRBD2. V trimming: 3 bases; J trimming: 4 bases; junction bases outside the gene matches: 5. The CDR3 sequence is 15 residues long. In DNA, the CDR3 is TGTGCCAGCAGTTTCGCCGCGGGAGGGCCAGATACGCAGTATTTT. Its translation: CASSFAAGGPDTQYF.

V usage is TRBV5-4 and J usage is TRBJ1-1, with 9 bases lining up with TRBD1. Trimming cost V 10 bases and J 6 bases; bases outside gene matches: 13. Per germline, CDR1 SGHNT and CDR2 YYREEE (reference sequence). The CDR3 is 14 amino acids. CDR3 DNA sequence: TGTGCCGGCGGCCTCCGGACAGGGGTTGCTGAAGCTTTCTTT. Translating it yields CAGGLRTGVAEAFF.

This chain links TRBV24-1 with TRBJ2-3, with D possibly being TRBD2 (6 bases). CDR3 length equals 16 residues. The germline gives CDR1 KGHDR, CDR2 SFDVKD. Trimming pared 3 bases from V and 4 bases from J, leaving 16 bases between. CDR3 coding DNA: TGTGCCACCAGTGATACTACACAGCGGGTTCCAGATACGCAGTATTTT. Translated, it gives CATSDTTQRVPDTQYF.

This rearrangement joins TRBV6-6 to TRBJ2-7, with D maybe TRBD1 (5 bases). The germline V gene encodes CDR1 MNHNY and CDR2 SVGAGI (reference sequence). This CDR3 has 13 amino acids. CDR3 in DNA: TGTGGCAACAGCTTGCCGGACAAACACGAGCAGTACTTC. Protein: CGNSLPDKHEQYF.

Turning to this clonotype: An end of the junction does not agree with germline; a read error may underlie this. V is TRBV28 and J is TRBJ2-3; D unclear. Germline-derived CDR1 and CDR2 are MDHEN and SYDVKM. The CDR3 contains 13 residues. CDR3 sequence: CASSSAGADTQYF. The CDR3 DNA reads as TGTGCAAGCAGCTCAGCAGGCGCAGATACGCAGTATTTT.

This clonotype was observed once. The rearrangement links TRBV6-6 to TRBJ1-5, with D possibly TRBD1 on 5 matching bases. V was pared by 7 bases and J by 2 bases, with 15 bases between. Germline V CDR1 and CDR2: MNHNY, SVGAGI (reference sequence). This CDR3 comprises 15 residues. The chain's CDR3 is CASKDGARGNQPQHF. As DNA, the CDR3 is TGTGCCAGCAAAGACGGGGCCAGGGGCAATCAGCCCCAGCATTTT.

The chain combines TRBV20-1 with TRBJ2-3; D gene unclear. CDR1 and CDR2 (germline): DFQATT, SNEGSKA (reference sequence). Deletions cut 0 bases from V and 4 bases from J, with 17 bases between. The CDR3 runs 16 residues. The CDR3 DNA sequence: TGCAGTGCTAGAGACCCTCAAGCAGGAGAGGCAGATACGCAGTATTTT. Residues: CSARDPQAGEADTQYF.

With respect to this clonotype: A junction end diverges from the germline sequence, so it may reflect a read error. V is TRBV5-4 and J is TRBJ1-1, with D perhaps TRBD1 (6 bases). Germline CDR1 and CDR2: SGHNT and YYREEE (reference sequence). The CDR3 loop spans 15 amino acids. As DNA, the CDR3 is TGTGCCAGCAGCCTTACCGGACCGGGGGACACTGAAGTTTTCTTT. Translated, it gives CASSLTGPGDTEVFF.

A remark on this clonotype: Given a much more abundant clone one base away, this may be a read error. This chain uses TRBV5-1 with TRBJ2-5, with 9 nucleotides matching TRBD1. The CDR3 runs to 15 residues. The germline V gene encodes CDR1 SGHRS and CDR2 YFSETQ. CDR3 in amino acids: CASSLEGQGQETHYF. The CDR3 DNA sequence: TGCGCCAGCAGCTTGGAGGGACAGGGCCAAGAGACCCATTACTTC.

This clonotype has a count of ten or more. This rearrangement joins TRBV28 to TRBJ1-2, with TRBD1 matching over 7 bases. The J segment lost 5 bases and the V segment lost 3 bases, leaving 9 bases of the junction unmatched. The germline V gene has CDR1 MDHEN and CDR2 SYDVKM. CDR3 size: 15 residues. The CDR3 DNA sequence: TGTGCCAGCAGTTTCGCGGACAGGTCACATTATGGCTACACCTTC. The encoded protein is CASSFADRSHYGYTF.

This chain links TRBV29-1 with TRBJ2-7; D possibly matches TRBD1 or TRBD2 (6 bases each). In germline, CDR1 is SQVTM, CDR2 ANQGSEA. This CDR3 spans 16 amino acids. Trimming left V 6 bases short and J 3 bases short, with 24 bases between. CDR3 bases: TGCAGCGTGACACCGGAATGGGGGGCCGAGGGCTACGAGCAGTACTTC. This codes for CSVTPEWGAEGYEQYF.

In regard to this clonotype: The final CDR3 position lacks the conserved phenylalanine or tryptophan, pointing to a likely read error. The chain uses TRBV6-5 and TRBJ1-1; perhaps TRBD1 as D (6 bases). V was cut by 0 bases and J by 6 bases, with 23 bases left in between. The germline V gene encodes CDR1 MNHEY and CDR2 SVGAGI. This CDR3 has 18 amino acids. The CDR3 protein is CASSYSSSRGWFVAEAFI. CDR3 sequence (DNA): TGTGCCAGCAGTTACTCGAGTTCGAGGGGGTGGTTCGTGGCTGAAGCTTTCATT.

Of note for this clonotype: Sequence at one end of the junction differs from germline and may be a read error. The chain joins TRBV29-1 to TRBJ1-4; 7 bases agree with TRBD1. This CDR3 has 14 residues. Germline V gene data show CDR1 as SQVTM and CDR2 as ANQGSEA. DNA of the CDR3: TGCTGCGTCGAGCAGGGGGGGACTAATAAAAAACTGTTTTTT. Residues: CCVEQGGTNKKLFF.

Worth noting for this clonotype: As the CDR3 is not closed by the conserved phenylalanine or tryptophan, this likely results from a read error. The limits of the CDR3 on the DNA are not certain, so only TCRdb's listed CDR3 is given. The J gene is TRBJ2-7, the V gene TRBV10-3; TRBD2 reflects the table's D call only, with no check against the DNA. The CDR3 adds up to 13 amino acids, both ends counted. Germline CDR1 reads ENHRY; CDR2 reads SYGVKD. The CDR3 loop is CAISEGERYGQHL.

The chain recombines TRBV7-8 with TRBJ1-6; the D is unclear. This CDR3 has 15 residues. Trimming took off 8 bases at V and 0 bases at J, with 11 bases between the two ends. Looked up from germline, CDR1 is SGHVS and CDR2 is FQNEAQ. CDR3 residues: CASLARSSYNSPLHF. Written as DNA, the CDR3 is TGTGCCAGCTTAGCGAGGAGCTCCTATAATTCACCCCTCCACTTT.

As concerns this clonotype: A junction end diverges from the germline sequence, so it may reflect a read error. The rearrangement joins TRBV4-2 to TRBJ2-3; maybe TRBD2 (5 bases). CDR1 and CDR2 from the germline V gene are LGHNA and YNFKEQ. The CDR3 is 16 amino acids. The CDR3 DNA reads TGCTCCAGCAGCCAAGAGTCCAGCCTGGAGGCAGATACGCAGTATTTT. It yields the protein CSSSQESSLEADTQYF.

A note on this clonotype: This is likely a read error, given that the CDR3 carries no conserved phenylalanine or tryptophan at its end. The CDR3 loop reads CASSTFGADTQYI. The CDR3, as DNA: TGTGCCAGCAGTACCTTCGGGGCAGATACGCAGTATATT. The chain employs TRBV6-5 and TRBJ2-3; tentative D call: TRBD2 (5 bases). Per germline, CDR1 MNHEY and CDR2 SVGAGI. The CDR3 consists of 13 residues. The ends were cut back, 5 bases at V and 4 bases at J, with 10 bases in the middle.

This clonotype was picked up many times. The CDR3 region is CSAKAHSMNTEAFF. CDR3 coding DNA: TGCAGTGCTAAGGCGCACAGCATGAACACTGAAGCTTTCTTT. The chain uses TRBV20-1 and TRBJ1-1; D is ambiguous. Trimming left V 4 bases short and J 0 bases short, with 12 bases between. The CDR3 contains 14 residues. The germline V gene encodes CDR1 DFQATT and CDR2 SNEGSKA (reference sequence).

J is TRBJ1-5 and V is TRBV4-2; D might be TRBD1 (5 bases). Per the germline V gene, CDR1 is LGHNA and CDR2 is YNFKEQ. The CDR3 totals 15 residues. The V end was cut by 3 bases, the J end by 4 bases, with 13 bases between. CDR3 loop: CASSHGAGQNQPQHF. The CDR3 nucleotides are TGTGCCAGCAGCCATGGGGCAGGCCAAAATCAGCCCCAGCATTTT.

CDR3 amino acids: CASQPRAVGSQLQHF. The DNA for the CDR3 is TGTGCCAGCCAGCCCCGGGCAGTGGGCAGTCAACTCCAGCATTTT. This chain connects TRBV6-5 to TRBJ1-5; D is undetermined. Trimming took off 8 bases at V and 12 bases at J, with 26 bases between the two ends. This CDR3 comprises 15 residues. CDR1 is MNHEY and CDR2 is SVGAGI in the germline V gene.